These T cell receptor beta chains were read from a single sample in a study of T cells in Graves' hyperthyroidism and ophthalmopathy. TCRdb re-called the multiplex PCR reads with MiXCR, one entry per CDR3 protein. The repertoire holds hundreds of thousands of distinct CDR3 sequences, with 45% as singletons. The material sequenced was peripheral blood or thyroid tissue (not recorded which). These receptor sequences come from an adult man with Graves' disease, either hyperthyroidism or ophthalmopathy (not recorded which). Both conserved end residues are part of each CDR3. A D gene is named only where the DNA matches it firmly. The listing skips clone size in some rows; elsewhere it reads once, few, many or a size class.

V gene,J gene,D gene,clone size,CDR3 length,CDR3 DNA,CDR3 protein
TRBV2,TRBJ2-7,-,-,14,TGTGCCAGCACCCTGGCAGTGGACTCCTACGAGCAGTACTTC,CASTLAVDSYEQYF
TRBV29-1,TRBJ1-2,-,-,12,TGCAGCGAGGGCGGGACGTCGCACAGCTACACCTTC,CSEGGTSHSYTF
TRBV7-9,TRBJ2-7,-,-,14,TGTGCCAGCAGCGCTCAGGGAGACGGGTACGAGCAGTACTTC,CASSAQGDGYEQYF
TRBV7-3,TRBJ1-6,TRBD1,-,16,TGTGCCAGCAGCTCACTGGACAGGGCTAGGAATTCACCCCTCCACTTT,CASSSLDRARNSPLHF
TRBV2,TRBJ2-5,-,-,15,TGTGCCAGCAGCCCCCCCGGGGGTTACCAAGAGACCCAGTACTTC,CASSPPGGYQETQYF
TRBV5-6,TRBJ1-2,TRBD1,few,15,TGTGCCAGCAGCTTGGAGGGGGCCGGGATCTATGGCTACACCTTC,CASSLEGAGIYGYTF
TRBV7-2,TRBJ2-2,-,-,14,TGTGCCAGCAGTGAAATGGGGGGCACCGGGGAGCTGTTTTTT,CASSEMGGTGELFF
TRBV12-3/TRBV12-4,TRBJ1-1,TRBD1,-,13,TGTGCCAGCTCACCAACAGGGGGATCTGAAGCTTTCTTT,CASSPTGGSEAFF
TRBV29-1,TRBJ1-2,-,many,13,TGCAGCGTTGATCGGGACCCCAACTATGGCTACACCTTC,CSVDRDPNYGYTF
TRBV25-1,TRBJ2-7,-,-,16,TGTGCCAGCAGTGCTAGATCCCCCAGCGGGTCCTACGAGCAGTACTTC,CASSARSPSGSYEQYF
TRBV5-6,TRBJ1-5,-,few,17,TGTGCCAGCAGCTTGGCAGGGGCGCCCTTCGGCAATCAGCCCCAGCATTTT,CASSLAGAPFGNQPQHF
TRBV12-3/TRBV12-4,TRBJ2-7,TRBD1,-,13,TGTGCCACCAGTGCAAAACAGGGGAACGAGCAGTACTTC,CATSAKQGNEQYF
TRBV2,TRBJ1-2,TRBD1,many,16,TGTGCCAGCAGTGAGCAAAATCCAGGGGGCGGCTATGGCTACACCTTC,CASSEQNPGGGYGYTF
TRBV7-8,TRBJ2-5,TRBD1,-,13,TGTGCCAGCACCCCCGACAGGGGTGAGACCCAGTACTTC,CASTPDRGETQYF
TRBV7-8,TRBJ1-6,-,-,14,TGTGCCAGCGGGAGACGGGTGGGCAGCTCACCCCTCCACTTT,CASGRRVGSSPLHF
TRBV2,TRBJ1-4,TRBD1,-,14,TGTGCTAGGAGTCGCAGGGGGCTAGGTGAAAAACTGTTTTTT,CARSRRGLGEKLFF
TRBV2,TRBJ1-2,-,many,14,TGTGCCAGCATCAGAACCGGGACATACTATGGCTACACCTTC,CASIRTGTYYGYTF
TRBV5-1,TRBJ2-7,TRBD1,few,16,TGCGCCAGCAGTTCGAGGGGGGACAGGGGGACCTACGAGCAGTACTTC,CASSSRGDRGTYEQYF
TRBV29-1,TRBJ2-7,-,many,14,TGCAGCGTTGAGTTATGGGACACCACCTACGAGCAGTACTTC,CSVELWDTTYEQYF
TRBV29-1,TRBJ2-2,-,-,14,TGCAGCGTGGGGTCGACACCGAACACCGGGGAGCTGTTTTTT,CSVGSTPNTGELFF
TRBV7-9,TRBJ1-3,TRBD1,few,18,TGTGCCAGCAGCTTCAGCACAGGGGGCGTCTTCTCTGGAAACACCATATATTTT,CASSFSTGGVFSGNTIYF
TRBV7-9,TRBJ2-5,TRBD2,-,14,TGTGCCAGCAGCAGCGGGGGGCTAGCAGAGACCCAGTACTTC,CASSSGGLAETQYF
TRBV7-9,TRBJ2-7,-,many,13,TGTGCCAGTGCGGGGCAGCATATCTTCGAGCAGTACTTC,CASAGQHIFEQYF
TRBV29-1,TRBJ1-6,TRBD1,many,13,TGCAGCGTTGGGGACAGAGTAAATTCACCCCTCCACTTT,CSVGDRVNSPLHF
TRBV20-1,TRBJ1-1,-,many,13,TGCAGTGCTAGAGTAGGGGTAGACACTGAAGCTTTCTTT,CSARVGVDTEAFF
TRBV7-9,TRBJ1-2,-,few,18,TGTGCCAGCAGCTTAGGCCTGGGTGTTTCGACAGGCCGATATGGCTACACCTTC,CASSLGLGVSTGRYGYTF
TRBV5-1,TRBJ2-2,TRBD2,-,17,TGCGCCAGCAGTACCGGACTAGCGGGGTCTACCACCGGGGAGCTGTTTTTT,CASSTGLAGSTTGELFF
TRBV7-9,TRBJ2-2,TRBD2,-,15,TGTGCCAGCAGCTTTGGACTAGGCCTCACCGGGGAGCTGTTTTTT,CASSFGLGLTGELFF
TRBV12-3/TRBV12-4,TRBJ1-4,-,-,15,TGTGCCAGCAGCCTCACAGGGAGGGAGAATGAAAAACTGTTTTTT,CASSLTGRENEKLFF
TRBV7-8,TRBJ2-5,-,-,13,TGTGCCAGCAGCTTATGGGCAGGGGAGACCCAGTACTTC,CASSLWAGETQYF
TRBV20-1,TRBJ2-2,-,few,15,TGCAGTGCTAGAGTAAAACAAAAGTACACCGGGGAGCTGTTTTTT,CSARVKQKYTGELFF
TRBV5-8,TRBJ1-2,-,few,13,TGTGCCAGCAGCTGGGCGGACGACAGTATTAGGACCTTC,CASSWADDSIRTF
TRBV9,TRBJ1-1,TRBD1,-,16,TGTGCCAGCAGCGTCGGCGGGACAGGGAGTAACACTGAAGCTTTCTTT,CASSVGGTGSNTEAFF